This T cell receptor (beta chain) was observed in a study of brain T cells in children with intractable seizures. The sequenced cases were selected for having the highest brain T cell transcript signatures. At least one anti-epileptic drug was given before surgery. V was shortened by 7 bases and J by 3 bases, with 9 bases between the two germline ends. In germline, CDR1 is SNHLY, CDR2 FYNNEI. The CDR3 length is 12 residues. Whole-study results and caveats: Viral specificity was inferred only from CDR3 similarity; HCMV serostatus was unknown.

Only a few counts were recorded for this clone. The antigen is undetermined. TCRdb keeps only in-frame clones here, not all; method: immunoSEQ multiplex PCR. The sample holds around 80,000 clones, 90% to 95% seen once. The receptor was isolated from a girl aged 2-10 years with Rasmussen encephalitis and intractable seizures. Sequencing was performed on peripheral blood, taken at surgery. The rearrangement uses TRBV2 and TRBJ1-2; possible D gene TRBD1, 6 bases. CDR3 in amino acids: CASKGGDYGYTF. CDR3 coding DNA: TGTGCCAGCAAGGGGGGAGACTATGGCTACACCTTC.